The TCR beta chain described here comes from a study of T cells expressing NK-cell markers. Study in general: It was from sorted CD3+CD56+NKG2C+, CD3+CD56+NKG2C- and CD3+CD56-NKG2C+ T cells that TCR beta repertoires came. HCMV seropositivity marked most of the eight sequenced donors; one was seronegative.

Reprocessing the 5' RACE reads, TCRdb reports a single entry for every CDR3 protein and omits DNA. The sample table sets out about 380,000 distinct CDR3 sequences. The CDR3 loop spans 16 amino acids. The germline CDR1 and CDR2 sequences are DFQATT and SNEGSKA (reference sequence). J is TRBJ1-2 and V is TRBV20-1. Sequencing input: blood T cells: a sorted CD56 or NKG2C T cell subset, CD4+ or CD8+ T cells, or bulk PBMC T cells (not recorded which). The sequence was collected from a man aged 18-70 years in good health. This CDR3 reads CSAREFLTGANYGYTF.